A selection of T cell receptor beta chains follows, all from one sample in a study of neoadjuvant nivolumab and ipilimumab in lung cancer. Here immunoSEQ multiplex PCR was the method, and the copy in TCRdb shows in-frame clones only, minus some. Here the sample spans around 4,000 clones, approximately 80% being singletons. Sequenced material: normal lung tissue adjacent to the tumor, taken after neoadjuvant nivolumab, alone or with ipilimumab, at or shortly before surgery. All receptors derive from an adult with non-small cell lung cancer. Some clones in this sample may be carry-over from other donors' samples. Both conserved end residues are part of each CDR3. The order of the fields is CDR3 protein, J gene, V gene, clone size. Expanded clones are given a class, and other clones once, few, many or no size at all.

CDR3 protein: CASSLGQGAYNEQFF
J gene: TRBJ2-1
V gene: TRBV7-9
clone size: -

CDR3 protein: CASSWAGDAGELFF
J gene: TRBJ2-2
V gene: TRBV5-1
clone size: -

CDR3 protein: CASSPHTDTQYF
J gene: TRBJ2-3
V gene: TRBV9
clone size: -

CDR3 protein: CASRAGRGTDTQYF
J gene: TRBJ2-3
V gene: TRBV7-2
clone size: -

CDR3 protein: CASSLGLAGGSEQFF
J gene: TRBJ2-1
V gene: TRBV7-2
clone size: -

CDR3 protein: CSVEGSSGGNNEQFF
J gene: TRBJ2-1
V gene: TRBV29-1
clone size: large

CDR3 protein: CASRQGAYEQYF
J gene: TRBJ2-7
V gene: TRBV28
clone size: -

CDR3 protein: CASSPVRFGELFF
J gene: TRBJ2-2
V gene: TRBV5-1
clone size: -

CDR3 protein: CASTQGGEQFF
J gene: TRBJ2-1
V gene: TRBV6-6
clone size: -

CDR3 protein: CASSSRTGSSEAFF
J gene: TRBJ1-1
V gene: TRBV6-5
clone size: few

CDR3 protein: CASSERVETVNSPLHF
J gene: TRBJ1-6
V gene: TRBV4-1
clone size: -

CDR3 protein: CAMGATSENTGELFF
J gene: TRBJ2-2
V gene: TRBV10-3
clone size: -

CDR3 protein: CASSQDPETWGYTF
J gene: TRBJ1-2
V gene: TRBV4-2
clone size: -

CDR3 protein: CASSLEWESNQPQHF
J gene: TRBJ1-5
V gene: TRBV6-1
clone size: -

CDR3 protein: CASSYDVTGSEKLFF
J gene: TRBJ1-4
V gene: TRBV6-5
clone size: -

CDR3 protein: CASTAKTDRSMRVTEAFF
J gene: TRBJ1-1
V gene: TRBV5-6
clone size: -

CDR3 protein: CASSLNRGLDYGYTF
J gene: TRBJ1-2
V gene: TRBV7-8
clone size: -